This entry lists 29 T cell receptor beta chains sequenced from one sample in a study of CD8+CD57+ T cells in acquired aplastic anemia. It was patients with CD8+CD57+ cell expansion by flow cytometry who were chosen for sequencing. The use of genomic DNA as template underpinned the TCR beta VDJ and CDR3 profiling. TCRdb reanalysed the reads using MiXCR and keeps one entry per CDR3 protein. The sample yields around 79,000 distinct CDR3 sequences, about 70% seen once. The specimen sequenced was sorted CD4+, CD8+, or CD8+CD57+ T cells (not recorded which) from PBMCs. These receptors were collected from a human donor with aplastic anemia.

The rearrangement joins TRBV29-1 to TRBJ1-1; D is possibly TRBD1 (5 bases). This CDR3 spans 11 amino acids. V dropped 5 bases and J dropped 3 bases, with 7 bases sitting between them. Germline CDR1 is SQVTM and CDR2 is ANQGSEA. CDR3 amino acids: CSVQGDTEAFF. The CDR3 DNA sequence: TGCAGCGTTCAAGGGGACACTGAAGCTTTCTTT.

This clonotype was seen more than once but under ten times. V is TRBV10-1 and J is TRBJ1-6; D uncertain. V was trimmed by 3 bases and J by 10 bases, leaving 13 bases between them. The CDR3 totals 14 residues. Per the germline V gene, CDR1 is WNHNN and CDR2 is SYGVQD (reference sequence). The CDR3 loop is CASSEEQRFSPLHF. The DNA for the CDR3 is TGCGCCAGCAGTGAAGAGCAGCGTTTCTCACCCCTCCACTTT.

This chain links TRBV7-3 with TRBJ1-1; D is possibly TRBD1 (5 bases). V gave up 4 bases and J gave up 1 base, with 7 bases separating them. The germline gives CDR1 SGHTA, CDR2 FQGTGA. The CDR3 spans 13 residues. CDR3 bases: TGTGCCAGCAGCTCGGACAAGAACACTGAAGCTTTCTTT. Its translation is CASSSDKNTEAFF.

V and J are TRBV4-1 and TRBJ2-1; D is tentatively TRBD1 or TRBD2 (5 bases each). The CDR3 sequence is 15 residues long. Looked up from germline, CDR1 is MGHRA and CDR2 is YSYEKL. V was trimmed by 3 bases and J by 5 bases, leaving 14 bases between them. The CDR3 here is CASSHRDGPDNEQFF. The CDR3 region has the DNA TGCGCCAGCAGCCATCGGGACGGTCCCGACAATGAGCAGTTCTTC.

The V call is TRBV24-1, the J call TRBJ2-2; D tentatively fits TRBD1 or TRBD2 (5 bases each). CDR1 KGHDR and CDR2 SFDVKD come from the germline V gene. V was trimmed by 5 bases and J by 0 bases, leaving 9 bases between them. This CDR3 has 15 amino acids. The CDR3 sequence is CATSAGLTNTGELFF. The CDR3 DNA sequence: TGTGCCACCAGTGCGGGGCTAACGAACACCGGGGAGCTGTTTTTT.

Within the sample, this clonotype is medium-sized. V is TRBV7-6 and J is TRBJ2-7; weak D call: TRBD2 (5 bases). Germline V gene sequence: CDR1 SGHVS, CDR2 FNYEAQ. V lost 5 bases and J lost 7, with 12 bases in between. The CDR3 is 12 residues long. The CDR3 DNA sequence: TGTGCCAGCAGCCCCGGGGTGGGAGAGCAGTACTTC. Translation gives CASSPGVGEQYF. The whole variable domain, filled in from reference TRBV7-6 and TRBJ2-7, reads GAGVSQSPRYKVTKRGQDVALRCDPISGHVSLYWYRQALGQGPEFLTYFNYEAQQDKSGLPNDRFSAERPEGSISTLTIQRTEQRDSAMYRCASSPGVGEQYFGPGTRLTVT.

J is TRBJ2-1 and V is TRBV4-2; the match to TRBD2 covers 8 bases. The ends lost 5 bases at V and 7 bases at J; junction bases unmatched: 13. The CDR3 totals 16 residues. Germline V gene data show CDR1 as LGHNA and CDR2 as YNFKEQ. The CDR3 here is CASSDGSSGIANEQFF. DNA of the CDR3: TGTGCCAGCAGCGACGGGAGTAGCGGGATCGCGAATGAGCAGTTCTTC.

The rearrangement joins TRBV2 to TRBJ2-5; D may be TRBD2 (6 bases). CDR1 and CDR2 (germline): SNHLY, FYNNEI. There are 11 residues in the CDR3. Between the trimmed V and J ends, which lost 5 bases and 7 bases, there was a span of 8 bases. The CDR3 region is CASSNGGTQYF. The CDR3 DNA is TGTGCCAGCAGTAACGGGGGGACCCAGTACTTC.

The V call is TRBV9, the J call TRBJ1-6; no firm D call. CDR3 size: 12 residues. Trimming cost V 4 bases and J 8 bases, with 7 bases left between them. Germline V gene lookup returns CDR1 SGDLS and CDR2 YYNGEE. CDR3 nucleotides: TGTGCCAGCAGCTTCGACGATTCACCCCTCCACTTT. This sequence encodes CASSFDDSPLHF.

This clonotype appeared a few times. J is TRBJ2-1 and V is TRBV24-1; D gene ambiguous. The V end lost 3 bases, the J end lost 3 bases, and 5 bases lay between the germline ends. Germline values: CDR1 KGHDR, CDR2 SFDVKD. The length of the CDR3 is 13 residues. This CDR3 reads CATSDLHYNEQFF. The CDR3 nucleotides are TGTGCCACCAGTGATCTGCACTACAATGAGCAGTTCTTC.

The chain links TRBV15 to TRBJ1-2; D is undetermined. This CDR3 region has 13 residues. Trimming took 7 bases from V and 1 from J, leaving 10 bases between them. In germline, CDR1 is LNHNV, CDR2 YYDKDF (reference sequence). DNA of the CDR3: TGTGCCACCAAGGATAGGCTTAACTATGGCTACACCTTC. It is translated as CATKDRLNYGYTF.

V and J are TRBV7-9 and TRBJ2-7, with a possible D match to TRBD1 (7 bases). The V end lost 5 bases, the J end lost 0 bases, and 14 bases lay between the germline ends. CDR3 length: 15 amino acids. Germline CDR1 and CDR2: SEHNR and FQNEAQ (reference sequence). DNA of the CDR3: TGTGCCAGCAGCCACCCAGGGGGGAGCTCCTACGAGCAGTACTTC. Its protein product is CASSHPGGSSYEQYF.

In DNA, the CDR3 is TGTGCCAGCAGCCCCAACGGCAGGGGCGATCAGCCCCAGCATTTT. Encoded protein: CASSPNGRGDQPQHF. The rearrangement links TRBV4-2 to TRBJ1-5; maybe TRBD1 (6 bases). Germline lookup yields CDR1 LGHNA and CDR2 YNFKEQ. V was shortened by 4 bases and J by 5 bases, with 15 bases between the two germline ends. The length of the CDR3 is 15 residues.

The J gene is TRBJ2-7, the V gene TRBV7-4, with D hard to call. This CDR3 contains 13 residues. With 7 bases removed from V and 2 bases from J, the gap between germline ends came to 12 bases. The V gene's germline CDR1 is SGHVT and CDR2 SQSDAQ. The CDR3 DNA follows: TGTGCCAGCACCCCCCGGCCAGCCTACGAGCAGTACTTC. It yields the protein CASTPRPAYEQYF. Using reference TRBV7-4 and TRBJ2-7 for the parts outside the CDR3, the full variable domain is GAGVSQSPRYKVAKRGRDVALRCDSISGHVTLYWYRQTLGQGSEVLTYSQSDAQRDKSGRPSGRFSAERPERSVSTLKIQRTEQGDSAVYLCASTPRPAYEQYFGPGTRLTVT.

The V gene is TRBV19, the J gene TRBJ2-5; D is unclear. Germline V CDR1 and CDR2: LNHDA, SQIVND (reference sequence). The V end was cut by 3 bases, the J end by 5 bases, with 10 bases between. The CDR3 length is 13 residues. DNA of the CDR3: TGTGCCAGTAGTATTTGGGGTTTCGAGACCCAGTACTTC. Its translation: CASSIWGFETQYF. Based on the CDR3 plus reference TRBV19 and TRBJ2-5, the full variable domain is DGGITQSPKYLFRKEGQNVTLSCEQNLNHDAMYWYRQDPGQGLRLIYYSQIVNDFQKGDIAEGYSVSREKKESFPLTVTSAQKNPTAFYLCASSIWGFETQYFGPGTRLLVL.

The chain combines TRBV4-1 with TRBJ2-7; TRBD2 aligns across 9 bases. The CDR3 consists of 15 residues. Per germline, CDR1 MGHRA and CDR2 YSYEKL. After removal of 5 bases from V and 3 bases from J, the junction contained 8 bases not matched to a gene. The CDR3 coding sequence is TGCGCCAGCAGCTTTTATAGCGGGAGCGGCTACGAGCAGTACTTC. This gives the protein CASSFYSGSGYEQYF.

The V and J genes are TRBV2 and TRBJ2-7; D unclear. Germline V CDR1 and CDR2: SNHLY, FYNNEI. This CDR3 region has 16 residues. V lost 6 bases and J lost 0, with 18 bases in between. In nucleotides, the CDR3 is TGTGCCAGCAGCAGAGGACGCAAAGAGTTCTCCTACGAGCAGTACTTC. Residues: CASSRGRKEFSYEQYF.

The chain carries TRBV15 and TRBJ1-2, with a weak D call TRBD1 (5 bases). The CDR3 spans 16 residues. Trimming pared 2 bases from V and 4 bases from J, leaving 17 bases between. CDR1 LNHNV and CDR2 YYDKDF come from the germline V gene (reference sequence). CDR3 region: CATSRKDGSRGYGYTF. The CDR3 coding sequence is TGTGCCACCAGCAGAAAAGACGGTTCAAGGGGCTATGGCTACACCTTC.

In its sample, this clonotype was seen a few times. V gene TRBV5-5 combines with J gene TRBJ1-1, with unresolved D. The CDR3 has 14 residues. Germline V gives CDR1 SGHKS, CDR2 YYEKEE (reference sequence). The V end lost 4 bases, the J end lost 4 bases, and 14 bases lay between the germline ends. The CDR3 region is CASSPPTSFTEAFF. The CDR3 DNA reads as TGTGCCAGCAGCCCTCCTACATCTTTCACTGAAGCTTTCTTT.

The chain couples TRBV24-1 to TRBJ1-3, with TRBD1 as a possible D gene (5 bases). Germline CDR1 and CDR2: KGHDR and SFDVKD. This CDR3 comprises 15 residues. The V and J ends lost 3 bases and 3 bases respectively, with 11 bases between them. As DNA, the CDR3 is TGTGCCACCAGTGATGCCAGGGACGGTGGAAACACCATATATTTT. Translated, it gives CATSDARDGGNTIYF.

This chain joins TRBV10-3 and TRBJ2-7; 7 positions agree with TRBD1. With 4 bases clipped from V and 4 bases from J, the junction kept 7 bases outside the gene matches. Germline-derived CDR1 and CDR2 are ENHRY and SYGVKD. The CDR3 extends over 14 amino acids. The CDR3 is CAISVEGARYEQYF. The CDR3 region has the DNA TGTGCCATCAGTGTAGAGGGGGCTCGGTACGAGCAGTACTTC.

The rearrangement links TRBV20-1 to TRBJ1-2; D is ambiguous. In germline, CDR1 is DFQATT, CDR2 SNEGSKA (reference sequence). There are 16 residues in the CDR3. V lost 7 bases and J lost 5, with 26 bases in between. CDR3 in amino acids: CSDSSLSALSPYGYTF. The CDR3 DNA is TGCAGTGATTCATCGCTTAGCGCCCTATCTCCTTATGGCTACACCTTC.

The rearrangement joins TRBV7-9 to TRBJ1-4, with no clear D. Germline loops: CDR1 SEHNR, CDR2 FQNEAQ (reference sequence). The V end lost 6 bases, the J end lost 0 bases, and 11 bases lay between the germline ends. This CDR3 has 15 amino acids. CDR3: CASSLPEPTNEKLFF. CDR3 nucleotides: TGTGCCAGCAGTCTCCCTGAACCAACTAATGAAAAACTGTTTTTT.

The chain employs TRBV19 and TRBJ1-6, with 8 bases fitting TRBD1. Germline loops: CDR1 LNHDA, CDR2 SQIVND (reference sequence). The ends lost 4 bases at V and 6 bases at J; junction bases unmatched: 5. This CDR3 is built from 15 residues. The CDR3 is CASSTGQGPNSPLHF. The CDR3 DNA sequence: TGTGCCAGTAGTACAGGACAGGGCCCTAATTCACCCCTCCACTTT.

The V and J genes are TRBV15 and TRBJ2-1; 11 bases align to TRBD2. J gave up 4 bases and V 6 bases, and 5 bases lay outside the gene matches. The germline CDR1 and CDR2 sequences are LNHNV and YYDKDF (reference sequence). The CDR3 spans 15 residues. This chain's CDR3 is CATSPTSGAYNEQFF. In DNA form, the CDR3 reads TGTGCCACCAGTCCGACTAGCGGGGCTTACAATGAGCAGTTCTTC.

The chain combines TRBV2 with TRBJ2-2; TRBD2 might be the D (5 bases). Germline CDR1 reads SNHLY; CDR2 reads FYNNEI. CDR3 length: 12 amino acids. Trimming removed 6 bases from V and 6 bases from J, with 8 bases in between. The DNA for the CDR3 is TGTGCCAGCAGCCACGGGGCCGGGGAGCTGTTTTTT. Protein product: CASSHGAGELFF.

V and J are TRBV28 and TRBJ2-5; D uncertain. Trimming removed 7 bases at V and 2 bases at J, with 20 bases between. Germline CDR1 is MDHEN and CDR2 is SYDVKM. The CDR3 contains 16 residues. CDR3 loop: CASISTQRPAQETQYF. The DNA of the CDR3 is TGTGCCAGCATTTCCACTCAGAGGCCAGCGCAAGAGACCCAGTACTTC.

The chain recombines TRBV7-9 with TRBJ2-3, with D unresolved. Trimming left V 4 bases short and J 2 bases short, with 4 bases between. Germline loops: CDR1 SEHNR, CDR2 FQNEAQ (reference sequence). CDR3 length: 12 amino acids. CDR3 coding DNA: TGTGCCAGCAGCTCCCACACAGATACGCAGTATTTT. Protein sequence: CASSSHTDTQYF.

The V gene is TRBV7-2, the J gene TRBJ1-2; D is uncertain. The length of the CDR3 is 15 residues. V was cut by 1 base and J by 4 bases, with 13 bases left in between. Germline values: CDR1 SGHTA, CDR2 FQGNSA. As DNA, the CDR3 is TGTGCCAGCAGCTTAGGGATTGCGGGGTTCTATGGCTACACCTTC. Translated, it gives CASSLGIAGFYGYTF.